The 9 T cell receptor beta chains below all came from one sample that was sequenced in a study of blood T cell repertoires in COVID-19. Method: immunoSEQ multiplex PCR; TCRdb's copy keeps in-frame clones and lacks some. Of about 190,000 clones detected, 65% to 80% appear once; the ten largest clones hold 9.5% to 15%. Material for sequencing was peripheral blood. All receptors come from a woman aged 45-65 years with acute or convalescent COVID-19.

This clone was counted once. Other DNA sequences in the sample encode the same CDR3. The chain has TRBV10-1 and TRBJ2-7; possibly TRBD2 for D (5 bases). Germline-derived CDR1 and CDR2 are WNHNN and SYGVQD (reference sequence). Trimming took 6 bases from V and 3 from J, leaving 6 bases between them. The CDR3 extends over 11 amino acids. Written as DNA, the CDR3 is TGCGCCAGCAGCGGGGACTACGAGCAGTACTTC. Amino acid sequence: CASSGDYEQYF.

The CDR3 nucleotides are TGTGCCAGCGGCAGACAGGGCGAACTGACTGAAGCTTTCTTT. Translating gives CASGRQGELTEAFF. V usage is TRBV6-6 and J usage is TRBJ1-1; TRBD1 matches at 7 bases. CDR1 and CDR2 from the germline V gene are MNHNY and SVGAGI (reference sequence). Trimming took 8 bases from V and 5 from J; bases not matched to a gene: 11. This CDR3 is 14 amino acids long.

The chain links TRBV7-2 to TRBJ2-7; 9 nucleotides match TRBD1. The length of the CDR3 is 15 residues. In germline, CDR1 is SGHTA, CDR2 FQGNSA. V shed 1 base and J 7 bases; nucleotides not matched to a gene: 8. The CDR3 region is CASSLEGTGPKEQYF. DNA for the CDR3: TGTGCCAGCAGCTTAGAGGGGACAGGGCCGAAGGAGCAGTACTTC.

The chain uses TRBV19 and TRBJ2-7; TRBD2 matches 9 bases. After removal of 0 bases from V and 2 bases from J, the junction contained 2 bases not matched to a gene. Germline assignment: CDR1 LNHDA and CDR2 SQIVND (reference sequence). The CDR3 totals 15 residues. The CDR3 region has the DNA TGTGCCAGTAGTATAGAGGCGGGAGGGGCCTACGAGCAGTACTTC. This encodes CASSIEAGGAYEQYF.

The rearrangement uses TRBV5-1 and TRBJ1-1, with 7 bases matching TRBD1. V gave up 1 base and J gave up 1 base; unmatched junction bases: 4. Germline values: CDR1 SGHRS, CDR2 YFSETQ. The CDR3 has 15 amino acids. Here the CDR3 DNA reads TGCGCCAGCAGCTTGACGAGACAGGGGAACACTGAAGCTTTCTTT. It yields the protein CASSLTRQGNTEAFF.

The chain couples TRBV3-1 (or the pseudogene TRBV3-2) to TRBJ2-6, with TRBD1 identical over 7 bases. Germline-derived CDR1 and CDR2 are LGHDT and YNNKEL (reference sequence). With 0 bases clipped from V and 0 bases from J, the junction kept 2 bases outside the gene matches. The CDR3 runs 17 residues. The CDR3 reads CASSQEWDSSGANVLTF. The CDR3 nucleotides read TGTGCCAGCAGCCAAGAGTGGGACAGCTCTGGGGCCAACGTCCTGACTTTC.

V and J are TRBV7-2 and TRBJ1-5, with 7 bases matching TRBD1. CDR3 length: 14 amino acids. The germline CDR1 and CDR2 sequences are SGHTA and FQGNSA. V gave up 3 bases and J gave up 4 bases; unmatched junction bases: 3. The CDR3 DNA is TGTGCCAGCAGCTTGGGACAGAGTAATCAGCCCCAGCATTTT. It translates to CASSLGQSNQPQHF.

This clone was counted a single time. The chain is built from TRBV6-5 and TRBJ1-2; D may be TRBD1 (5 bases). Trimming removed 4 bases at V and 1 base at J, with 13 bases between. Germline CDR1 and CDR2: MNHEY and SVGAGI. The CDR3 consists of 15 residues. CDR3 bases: TGTGCCAGCAGTTCCCCGGCGGGGGTTAACTATGGCTACACCTTC. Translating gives CASSSPAGVNYGYTF.

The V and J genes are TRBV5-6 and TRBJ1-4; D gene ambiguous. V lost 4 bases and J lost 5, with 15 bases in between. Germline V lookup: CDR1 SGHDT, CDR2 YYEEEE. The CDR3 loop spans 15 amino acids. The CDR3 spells CASSLRLGANEKLFF. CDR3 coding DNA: TGTGCCAGCAGCCTACGACTGGGAGCGAATGAAAAACTGTTTTTT.